This T cell receptor (beta chain) was documented in a study of blood T cell repertoires in COVID-19. Study summary: Donors in the United States, Italy and Spain gave samples during acute or convalescent COVID-19. T cells, B-cell-depleted T cells, or PBMCs provided the cDNA or gDNA that served as material.

Trimming stripped 2 bases from V and 9 bases from J, with 8 bases between. The germline V gene has CDR1 MDHEN and CDR2 SYDVKM. This CDR3 region has 12 residues. In the authors' methods: Estimates of nucleated cell counts were drawn from the amplification of reference gene primers. The protocol was immunoSEQ multiplex PCR, while the TCRdb copy is restricted to in-frame clones and leaves out a portion. The V and J calls and clone size come from that table; D and trimming were worked out from the DNA. This table has approximately 88,000 clones, 75% to 95% appearing once. The chain combines TRBV28 with TRBJ1-5; D call uncertain. The sequence derives from a woman aged 45 to 65 in a cohort sampled during active COVID-19. The sequencing input was peripheral blood. The DNA for the CDR3 is TGTGCCAGCAGTTTACCGGGAACGCCCCAGCATTTT. It is translated as CASSLPGTPQHF.